This TCR beta chain was recorded in a study of cytomegalovirus exposure and HLA in healthy donors. As for this clone: No antigen is known for it.

Germline CDR1 and CDR2: MNHEY and SVGAGI. Deletions cut 1 base from V and 0 bases from J, with 10 bases between. The CDR3 length is 16 residues. Broader study findings: A later analysis linked a missense variant in DCLRE1C to the trimming of TCR beta V and J genes. Among the most significant clusters, several appeared linked to common viral pathogens in a later analysis.

This PCR relied on a set of 60 Vbeta primers and 13 Jbeta primers. The repertoire was sequenced with immunoSEQ multiplex PCR; TCRdb's copy has only in-frame clones and lacks some. The table includes about 98,000 clones, 63% detected once. This receptor was taken from a human donor in good health. The sample consisted of PBMCs. The rearrangement uses TRBV6-5 and TRBJ1-3; possibly TRBD1 for D (5 bases). CDR3 sequence: CASSYYGQGSGNTIYF. The CDR3 DNA reads as TGTGCCAGCAGTTACTACGGACAAGGCTCTGGAAACACCATATATTTT.